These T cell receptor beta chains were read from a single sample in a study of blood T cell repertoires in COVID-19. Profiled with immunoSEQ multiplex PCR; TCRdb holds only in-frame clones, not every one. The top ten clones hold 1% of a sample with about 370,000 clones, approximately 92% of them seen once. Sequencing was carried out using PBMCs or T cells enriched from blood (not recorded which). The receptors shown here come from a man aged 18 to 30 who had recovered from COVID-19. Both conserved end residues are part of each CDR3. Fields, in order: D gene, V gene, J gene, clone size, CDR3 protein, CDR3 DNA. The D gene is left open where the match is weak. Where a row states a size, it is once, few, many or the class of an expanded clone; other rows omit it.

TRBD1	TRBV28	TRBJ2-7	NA	CASSSLTGTGNYEQYF	TGTGCCAGCAGTTCCCTGACCGGGACAGGGAACTACGAGCAGTACTTC
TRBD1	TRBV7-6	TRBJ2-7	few	CASSSRDRHLTRFTYEQYF	TGTGCCAGCAGCTCACGGGACAGGCACCTTACTAGATTTACCTACGAGCAGTACTTC
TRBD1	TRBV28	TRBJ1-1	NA	CASSLRGRGTEAFF	TGTGCCAGCAGTTTAAGGGGGCGCGGGACTGAAGCTTTCTTT
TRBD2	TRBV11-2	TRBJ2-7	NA	CASSLGSSGGFYEQYF	TGTGCCAGCAGCTTAGGGTCTAGCGGGGGTTTCTACGAGCAGTACTTC
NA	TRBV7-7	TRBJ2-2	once	CASSLGGGTNTGELFF	TGTGCCAGCAGCTTAGGCGGCGGGACGAACACCGGGGAGCTGTTTTTT
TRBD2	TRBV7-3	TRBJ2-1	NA	CASSPQTGGGLGEQFF	TGTGCCAGCAGCCCCCAGACCGGGGGGGGCCTCGGGGAGCAGTTCTTC
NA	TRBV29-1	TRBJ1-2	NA	CSVYGAYGYTF	TGCAGCGTTTATGGGGCCTATGGCTACACCTTC
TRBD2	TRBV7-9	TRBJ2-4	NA	CASSSGTGTRKAKNIQYF	TGTGCCAGCAGCTCCGGTACCGGGACTAGAAAAGCCAAAAACATTCAGTACTTC
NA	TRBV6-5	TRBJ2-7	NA	CASSSHSSYEQYF	TGTGCCAGCAGTTCCCACAGCTCCTACGAGCAGTACTTC
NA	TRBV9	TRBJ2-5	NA	CASSTRDSTETQYF	TGTGCCAGCAGCACACGGGACTCGACAGAGACCCAGTACTTC
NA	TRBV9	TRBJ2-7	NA	CASSVGSGGYEQYF	TGTGCCAGCAGCGTAGGAAGCGGAGGCTACGAGCAGTACTTC
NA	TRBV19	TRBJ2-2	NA	CASSAPGLNTGELFF	TGTGCCAGTAGTGCCCCGGGACTCAACACCGGGGAGCTGTTTTTT
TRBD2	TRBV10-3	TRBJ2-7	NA	CAISESGTNYEQYF	TGTGCCATCAGTGAGTCGGGGACTAACTACGAGCAGTACTTC
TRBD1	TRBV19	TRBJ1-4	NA	CASRGTGPDEKLFF	TGTGCCAGTAGGGGGACAGGGCCGGATGAAAAACTGTTTTTT
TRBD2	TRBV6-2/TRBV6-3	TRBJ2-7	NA	CASSLYSGSEQYF	TGTGCCAGCAGTTTGTATAGCGGGAGCGAGCAGTACTTC
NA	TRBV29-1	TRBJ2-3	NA	CSVGPFRRGTSTDTQYF	TGCAGCGTTGGGCCTTTTCGCAGAGGCACCAGCACAGATACGCAGTATTTT
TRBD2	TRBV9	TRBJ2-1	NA	CASSPRERGGSFSYNEQFF	TGTGCCAGCAGCCCCAGGGAGCGGGGGGGATCATTCTCCTACAATGAGCAGTTCTTC
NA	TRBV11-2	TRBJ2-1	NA	CASTTAAGYSYNEQFF	TGTGCCAGCACCACGGCCGCGGGGTACTCCTACAATGAGCAGTTCTTC
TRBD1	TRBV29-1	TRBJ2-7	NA	CSIGQGLLYEQYF	TGCAGCATCGGACAGGGGTTACTGTACGAGCAGTACTTC
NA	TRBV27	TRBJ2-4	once	CATRPAGAKNIQYF	TGTGCCACCCGTCCAGCGGGAGCCAAAAACATTCAGTACTTC
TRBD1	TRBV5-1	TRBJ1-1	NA	CASSSTGENTEAFF	TGCGCCAGCAGCTCGACAGGGGAAAACACTGAAGCTTTCTTT
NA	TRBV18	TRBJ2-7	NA	CASSPSLEGEQYF	TGTGCCAGCTCACCGTCCCTAGAGGGCGAGCAGTACTTC
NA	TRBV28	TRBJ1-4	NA	CASSPMGEGKLFF	TGTGCCAGCAGCCCCATGGGGGAGGGGAAACTGTTTTTT
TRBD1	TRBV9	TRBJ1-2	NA	CASSYSGGDYGYTF	TGTGCCAGCAGCTATTCAGGGGGCGACTATGGCTACACCTTC
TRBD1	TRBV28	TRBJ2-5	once	CASSGTGGSETQYF	TGTGCCAGCAGTGGGACAGGGGGGAGCGAGACCCAGTACTTC
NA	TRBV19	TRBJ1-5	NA	CASSIKSGAGNQPQHF	TGTGCCAGTAGTATAAAGAGTGGGGCCGGCAATCAGCCCCAGCATTTT
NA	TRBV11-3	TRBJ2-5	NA	CASSPGLKLQETQYF	TGTGCCAGCAGCCCGGGACTCAAACTCCAAGAGACCCAGTACTTC
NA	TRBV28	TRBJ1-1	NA	CASTGNTEAFF	TGTGCCAGCACCGGGAACACTGAAGCTTTCTTT